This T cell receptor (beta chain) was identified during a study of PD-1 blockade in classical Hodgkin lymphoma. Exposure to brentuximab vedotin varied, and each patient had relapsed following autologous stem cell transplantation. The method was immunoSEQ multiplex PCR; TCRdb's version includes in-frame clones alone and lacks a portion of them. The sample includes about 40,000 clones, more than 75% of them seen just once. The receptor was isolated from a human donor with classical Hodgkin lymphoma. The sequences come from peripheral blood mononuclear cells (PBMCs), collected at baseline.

The CDR3 nucleotides are TGTGCCATCAGTGAGTCGATGGGACAGTCTGTCACCTTC. This sequence encodes CAISESMGQSVTF. This sequence joins TRBV10-3 and TRBJ1-2; 7 nucleotides align to TRBD1. This CDR3 spans 13 amino acids. Per the germline V gene, CDR1 is ENHRY and CDR2 is SYGVKD. The junction had 8 bases not matched to a gene; V was cut back by 0 bases and J by 13 bases.